This TCR beta chain was recovered during a study of T cell responses to AZD1222 COVID-19 vaccine. Only in-frame clones appear in the TCRdb table, and some are missing; sequencing was by immunoSEQ multiplex PCR. The data hold some 200,000 clones, with approximately 90% observed a single time. Notes on this clone: Its cognate antigen is unknown.

The study's findings and limits: Increases in Spike-specific TCR breadth and depth were seen after two AZD1222 doses. Among vaccine-associated CD4 TCRs, coverage spanned spike, with dominance at 160-218 and 743-854. Donors skewed white British and female; clonal diversity was possibly underestimated. Every sample of the repertoires postdated the peak T cell response.

The source material was peripheral blood, sampled on day 0 of AZD1222 vaccination. This clonotype was sampled from an adult in good health.

For the CDR3, the DNA is TGTGCCAGCAGCCCTAGTGAGACAGGGGGCCCCTATGGCTACACCTTC. Residues: CASSPSETGGPYGYTF. V is TRBV5-5 and J is TRBJ1-2, with TRBD1 identical over 10 bases. V was clipped by 4 bases and J by 4 bases; unmatched bases: 10. CDR1 SGHKS and CDR2 YYEKEE come from the germline V gene (reference sequence). This CDR3 spans 16 amino acids.